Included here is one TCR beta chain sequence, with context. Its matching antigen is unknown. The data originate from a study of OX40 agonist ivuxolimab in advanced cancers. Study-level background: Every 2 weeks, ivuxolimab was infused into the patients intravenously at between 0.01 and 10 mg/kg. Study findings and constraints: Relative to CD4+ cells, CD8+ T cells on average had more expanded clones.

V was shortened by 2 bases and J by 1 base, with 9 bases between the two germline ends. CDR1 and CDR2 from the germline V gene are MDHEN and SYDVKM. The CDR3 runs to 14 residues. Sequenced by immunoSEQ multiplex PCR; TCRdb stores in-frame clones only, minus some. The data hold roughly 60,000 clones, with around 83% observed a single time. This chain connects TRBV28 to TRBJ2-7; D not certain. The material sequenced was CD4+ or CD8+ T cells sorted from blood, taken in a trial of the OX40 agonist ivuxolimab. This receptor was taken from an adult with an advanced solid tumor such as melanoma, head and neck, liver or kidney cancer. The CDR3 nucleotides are TGTGCCAGCAGTTTAGGACGTGGGTCCTACGAGCAGTACTTC. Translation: CASSLGRGSYEQYF.